This T cell receptor beta chain was observed in a study of OX40 agonist ivuxolimab in advanced cancers. Study context: The treatment was a fully human IgG2 OX40 agonist, ivuxolimab. Overall study findings and caveats: Clonal expansion by week 6 occurred in CD4+ and CD8+ blood T cells (at 0.1 to 3.0 mg/kg).

This clone qualifies as medium-sized. What it binds is not known. CDR3 size: 13 residues. V lost 5 bases, J lost 2 bases, and 9 bases lay in between. Germline CDR1 and CDR2: SGHAT and FQNNGV. The table came from immunoSEQ multiplex PCR; TCRdb's copy has only in-frame clones and leaves some out. Of roughly 53,000 clones listed, more than 85% are singletons. Collection of blood occurred at baseline, at cycle 4 day 1, and at cycle 7 day 1. The sequences come from CD4+ or CD8+ T cells sorted from blood, collected in a trial of the OX40 agonist ivuxolimab. The V and J genes are TRBV11-2 and TRBJ1-2, with D unclear. The source of this sequence is an adult with an advanced solid tumor such as melanoma, head and neck, liver or kidney cancer. CDR3 amino acids: CASSPTVNYGYTF. The CDR3, as DNA: TGTGCCAGCAGCCCAACTGTGAACTATGGCTACACCTTC. Together with reference TRBV11-2 and TRBJ1-2, the CDR3 gives the full variable domain: EAGVAQSPRYKIIEKRQSVAFWCNPISGHATLYWYQQILGQGPKLLIQFQNNGVVDDSQLPKDRFSAERLKGVDSTLKIQPAKLEDSAVYLCASSPTVNYGYTFGSGTRLTVV.